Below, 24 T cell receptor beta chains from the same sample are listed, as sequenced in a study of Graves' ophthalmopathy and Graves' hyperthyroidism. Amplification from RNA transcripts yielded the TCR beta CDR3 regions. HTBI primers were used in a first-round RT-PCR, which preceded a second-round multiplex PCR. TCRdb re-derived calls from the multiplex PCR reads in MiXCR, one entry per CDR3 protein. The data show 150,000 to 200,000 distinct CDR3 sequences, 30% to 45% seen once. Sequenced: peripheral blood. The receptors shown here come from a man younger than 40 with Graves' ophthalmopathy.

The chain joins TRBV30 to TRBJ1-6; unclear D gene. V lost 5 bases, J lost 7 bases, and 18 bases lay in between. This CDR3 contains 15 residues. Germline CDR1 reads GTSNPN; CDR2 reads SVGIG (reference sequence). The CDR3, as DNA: TGTGCCTGGGAGGGCAACGGCGGTCAGAATTCACCCCTCCACTTT. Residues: CAWEGNGGQNSPLHF.

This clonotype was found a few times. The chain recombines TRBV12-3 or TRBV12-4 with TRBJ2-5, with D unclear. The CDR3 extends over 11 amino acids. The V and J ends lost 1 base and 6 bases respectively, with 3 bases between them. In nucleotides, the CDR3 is TGTGCCAGCAGTTTAGGGAAGACCCAGTACTTC. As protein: CASSLGKTQYF.

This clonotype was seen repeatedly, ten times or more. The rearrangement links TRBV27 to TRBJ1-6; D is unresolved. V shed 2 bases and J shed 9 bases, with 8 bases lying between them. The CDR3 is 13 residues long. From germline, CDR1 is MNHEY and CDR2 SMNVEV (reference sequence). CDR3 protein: CASSLSTASPLHF. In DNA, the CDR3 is TGTGCCAGCAGTTTAAGCACAGCTTCACCCCTCCACTTT.

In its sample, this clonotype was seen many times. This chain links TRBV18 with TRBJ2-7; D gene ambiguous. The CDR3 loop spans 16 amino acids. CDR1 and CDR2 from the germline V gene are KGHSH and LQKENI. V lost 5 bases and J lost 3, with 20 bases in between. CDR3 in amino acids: CASSTRPGGPNYEQYF. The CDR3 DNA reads TGTGCCAGCTCAACCCGGCCGGGCGGCCCTAACTACGAGCAGTACTTC.

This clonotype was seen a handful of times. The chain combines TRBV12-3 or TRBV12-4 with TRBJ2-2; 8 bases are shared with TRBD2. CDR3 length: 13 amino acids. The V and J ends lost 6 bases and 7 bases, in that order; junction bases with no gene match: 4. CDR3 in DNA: TGTGCCAGCAGCCCGAGCGGGGGCGGGGAGCTGTTTTTT. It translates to CASSPSGGGELFF.

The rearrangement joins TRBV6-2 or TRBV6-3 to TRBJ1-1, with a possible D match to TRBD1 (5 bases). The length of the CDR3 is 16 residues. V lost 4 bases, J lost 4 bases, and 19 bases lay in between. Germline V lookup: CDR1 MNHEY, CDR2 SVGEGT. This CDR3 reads CASSFRPGLRGTEAFF. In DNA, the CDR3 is TGTGCCAGCAGTTTTCGACCGGGACTTAGGGGCACTGAAGCTTTCTTT.

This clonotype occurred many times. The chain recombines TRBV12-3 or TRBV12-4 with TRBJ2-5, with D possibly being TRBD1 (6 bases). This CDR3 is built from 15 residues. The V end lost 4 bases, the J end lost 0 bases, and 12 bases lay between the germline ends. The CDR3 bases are TGTGCCAGCAGTTCCCGACAGGCCTACCAAGAGACCCAGTACTTC. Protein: CASSSRQAYQETQYF.

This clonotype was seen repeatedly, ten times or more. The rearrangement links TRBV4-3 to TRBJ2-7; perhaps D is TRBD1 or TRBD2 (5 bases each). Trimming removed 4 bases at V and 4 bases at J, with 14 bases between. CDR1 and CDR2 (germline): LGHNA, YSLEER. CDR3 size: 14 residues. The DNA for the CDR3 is TGCGCCAGCAGCCCAGGGTCCTCGGGGTACGAGCAGTACTTC. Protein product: CASSPGSSGYEQYF.

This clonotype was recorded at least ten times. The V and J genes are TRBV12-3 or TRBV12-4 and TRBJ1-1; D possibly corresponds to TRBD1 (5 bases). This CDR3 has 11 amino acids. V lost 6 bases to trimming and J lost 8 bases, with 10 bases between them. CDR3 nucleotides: TGTGCCAGCAGGGTTCCAGGGGAAGCTTTCTTT. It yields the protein CASRVPGEAFF.

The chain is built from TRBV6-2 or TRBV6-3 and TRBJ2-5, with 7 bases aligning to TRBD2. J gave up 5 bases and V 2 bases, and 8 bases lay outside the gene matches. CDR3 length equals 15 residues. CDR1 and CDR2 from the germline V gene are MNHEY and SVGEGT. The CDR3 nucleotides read TGTGCCAGCAGTTACGCCGTGGGCGGGAGTGAGACCCAGTACTTC. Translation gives CASSYAVGGSETQYF.

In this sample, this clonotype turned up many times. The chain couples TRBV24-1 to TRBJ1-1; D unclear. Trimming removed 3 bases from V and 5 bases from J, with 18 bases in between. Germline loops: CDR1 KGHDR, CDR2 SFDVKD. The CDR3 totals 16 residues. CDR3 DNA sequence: TGTGCCACCAGTGATCCCCGGAAATCAGGAGGAACTGAAGCTTTCTTT. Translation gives CATSDPRKSGGTEAFF.

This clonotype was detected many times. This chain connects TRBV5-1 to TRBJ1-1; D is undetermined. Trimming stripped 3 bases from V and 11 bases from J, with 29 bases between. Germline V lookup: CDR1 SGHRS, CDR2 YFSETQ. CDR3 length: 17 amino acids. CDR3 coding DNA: TGCGCCAGCAGCTCCGGGCGGGGTTGGGAGGCGCGAGCAGGCGCTTTCTTT. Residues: CASSSGRGWEARAGAFF.

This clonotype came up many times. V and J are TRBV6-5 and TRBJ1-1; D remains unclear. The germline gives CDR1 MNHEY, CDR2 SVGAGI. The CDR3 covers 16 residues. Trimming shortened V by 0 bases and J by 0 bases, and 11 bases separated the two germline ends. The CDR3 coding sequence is TGTGCCAGCAGTTACTCGAATGGTGTCATGAACACTGAAGCTTTCTTT. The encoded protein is CASSYSNGVMNTEAFF.

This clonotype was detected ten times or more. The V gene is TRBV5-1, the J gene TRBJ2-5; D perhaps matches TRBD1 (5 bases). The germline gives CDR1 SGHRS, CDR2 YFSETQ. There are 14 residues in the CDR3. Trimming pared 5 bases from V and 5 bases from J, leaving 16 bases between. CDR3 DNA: TGCGCCAGCAGTAGGGGCGCGAGAGAGGAGACCCAGTACTTC. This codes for CASSRGAREETQYF.

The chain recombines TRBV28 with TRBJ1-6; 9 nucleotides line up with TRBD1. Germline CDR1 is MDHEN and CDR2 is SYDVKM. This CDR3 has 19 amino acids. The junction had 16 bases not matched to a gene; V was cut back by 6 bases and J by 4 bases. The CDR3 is CASRSPGQGFRVYNSPLHF. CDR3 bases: TGTGCCAGCAGATCTCCGGGACAGGGATTTAGAGTTTATAATTCACCCCTCCACTTT.

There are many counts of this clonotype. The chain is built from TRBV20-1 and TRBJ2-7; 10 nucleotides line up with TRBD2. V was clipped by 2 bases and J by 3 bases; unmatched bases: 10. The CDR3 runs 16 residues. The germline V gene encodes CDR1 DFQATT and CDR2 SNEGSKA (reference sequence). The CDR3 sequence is CSARPRTSGIIYEQYF. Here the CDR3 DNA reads TGCAGTGCTAGACCCCGGACTAGCGGAATTATCTACGAGCAGTACTTC.

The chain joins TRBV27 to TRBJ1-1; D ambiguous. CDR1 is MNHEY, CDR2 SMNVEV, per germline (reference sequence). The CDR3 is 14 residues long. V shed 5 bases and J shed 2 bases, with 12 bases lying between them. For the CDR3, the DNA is TGTGCCAGCAGTAAGCTCCTGTCCAACACTGAAGCTTTCTTT. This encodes CASSKLLSNTEAFF.

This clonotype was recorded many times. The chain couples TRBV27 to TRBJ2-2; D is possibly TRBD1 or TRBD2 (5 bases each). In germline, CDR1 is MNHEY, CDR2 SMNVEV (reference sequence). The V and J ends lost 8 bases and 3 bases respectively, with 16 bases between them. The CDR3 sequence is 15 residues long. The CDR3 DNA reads TGTGCCAGCCTAAGGGACCCCCAAGACACCGGGGAGCTGTTTTTT. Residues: CASLRDPQDTGELFF.

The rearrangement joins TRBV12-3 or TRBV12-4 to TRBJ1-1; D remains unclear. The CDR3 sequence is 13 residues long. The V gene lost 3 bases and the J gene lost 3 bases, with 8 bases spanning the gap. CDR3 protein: CASSLVRDTEAFF. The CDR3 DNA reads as TGTGCCAGCAGTTTGGTGCGGGACACTGAAGCTTTCTTT.

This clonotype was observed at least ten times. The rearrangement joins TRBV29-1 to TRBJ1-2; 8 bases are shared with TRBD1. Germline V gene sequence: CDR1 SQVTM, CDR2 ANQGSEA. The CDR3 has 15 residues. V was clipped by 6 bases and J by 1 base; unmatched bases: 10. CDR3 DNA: TGCAGCGTGGCCCTGACAGGGGCGAATAACTATGGCTACACCTTC. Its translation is CSVALTGANNYGYTF.

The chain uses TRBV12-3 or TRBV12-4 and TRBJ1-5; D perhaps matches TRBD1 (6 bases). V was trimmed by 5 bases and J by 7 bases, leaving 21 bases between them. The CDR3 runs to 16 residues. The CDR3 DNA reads TGTGCCAGCAGTCCGTCGCGACCCGGGGGCGGACAGCCCCAGCATTTT. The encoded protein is CASSPSRPGGGQPQHF.

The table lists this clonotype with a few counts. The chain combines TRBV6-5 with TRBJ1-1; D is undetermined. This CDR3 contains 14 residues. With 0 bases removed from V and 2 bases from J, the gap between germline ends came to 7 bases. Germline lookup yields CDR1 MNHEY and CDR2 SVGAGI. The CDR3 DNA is TGTGCCAGCAGTTACTCGCGCAGTAACACTGAAGCTTTCTTT. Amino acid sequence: CASSYSRSNTEAFF.

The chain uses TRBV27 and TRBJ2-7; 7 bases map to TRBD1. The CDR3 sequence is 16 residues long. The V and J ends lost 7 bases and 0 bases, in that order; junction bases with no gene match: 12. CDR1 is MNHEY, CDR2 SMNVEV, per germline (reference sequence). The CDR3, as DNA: TGTGCCAGCACCCCCCAGGCCGGGACAGTCTCCTACGAGCAGTACTTC. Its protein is CASTPQAGTVSYEQYF.

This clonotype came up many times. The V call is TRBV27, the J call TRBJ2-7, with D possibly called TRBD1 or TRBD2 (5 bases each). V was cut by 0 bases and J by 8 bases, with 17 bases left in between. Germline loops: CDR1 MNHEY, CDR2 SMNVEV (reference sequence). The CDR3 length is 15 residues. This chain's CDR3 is CASSLSGEHFTKQYF. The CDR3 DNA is TGTGCCAGCAGTTTATCGGGGGAACATTTTACGAAGCAGTACTTC.